This TCR beta chain derives from a study of tumor-infiltrating lymphocytes in localized non-small cell lung cancer. Study background: Several tumor histologies, both smoking statuses, and some post-neoadjuvant chemotherapy samples were included.

TCRdb's table, derived via immunoSEQ multiplex PCR, lists solely in-frame clones and lacks some. The sample yields around 17,000 clones, under 80% seen once. This clone occurred a few times. This CDR3 is built from 15 residues. Losses at the gene ends were 4 bases for V and 7 bases for J; bases not matched to a gene: 5. Germline CDR1 and CDR2: PRHDT and FYEKMQ (reference sequence). This TCR came from a human donor with non-small cell lung cancer. The chain couples TRBV13 to TRBJ2-1, with 12 bases matching TRBD2. Material for sequencing was lung tumor tissue. The CDR3 is CASSSPTSGRNEQFF. The CDR3 bases are TGTGCCAGCAGCTCCCCGACTAGCGGGAGAAATGAGCAGTTCTTC.